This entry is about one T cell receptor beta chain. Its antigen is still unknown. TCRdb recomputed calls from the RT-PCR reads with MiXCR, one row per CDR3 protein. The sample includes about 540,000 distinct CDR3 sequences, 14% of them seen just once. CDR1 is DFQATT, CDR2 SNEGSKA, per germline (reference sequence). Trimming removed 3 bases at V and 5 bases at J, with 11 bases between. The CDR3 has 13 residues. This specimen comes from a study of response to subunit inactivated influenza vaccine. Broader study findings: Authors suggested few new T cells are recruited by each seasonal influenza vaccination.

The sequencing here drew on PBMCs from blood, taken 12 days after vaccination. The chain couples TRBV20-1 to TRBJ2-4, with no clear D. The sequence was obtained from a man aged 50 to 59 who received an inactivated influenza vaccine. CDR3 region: CSAREPGQNIQYF. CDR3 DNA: TGCAGTGCTAGGGAGCCCGGGCAAAACATTCAGTACTTC.